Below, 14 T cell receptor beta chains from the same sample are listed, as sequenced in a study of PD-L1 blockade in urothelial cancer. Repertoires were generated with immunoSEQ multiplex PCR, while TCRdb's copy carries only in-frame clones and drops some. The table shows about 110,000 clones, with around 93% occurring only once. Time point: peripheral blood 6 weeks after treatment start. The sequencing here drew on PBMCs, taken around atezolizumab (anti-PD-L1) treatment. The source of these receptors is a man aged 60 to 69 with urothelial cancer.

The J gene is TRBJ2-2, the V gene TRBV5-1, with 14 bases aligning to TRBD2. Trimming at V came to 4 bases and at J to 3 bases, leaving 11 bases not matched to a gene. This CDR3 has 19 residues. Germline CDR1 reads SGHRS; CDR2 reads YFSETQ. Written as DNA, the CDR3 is TGCGCCAGCAGCGGCCAGACTAGCGGGGGGGCGTTGGACACCGGGGAGCTGTTTTTT. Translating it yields CASSGQTSGGALDTGELFF.

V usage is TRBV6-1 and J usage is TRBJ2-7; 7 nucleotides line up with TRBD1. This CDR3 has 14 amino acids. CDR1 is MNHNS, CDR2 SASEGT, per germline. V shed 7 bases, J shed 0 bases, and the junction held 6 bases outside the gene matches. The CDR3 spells CASKGQTGSYEQYF. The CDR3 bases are TGTGCCAGCAAGGGACAGACGGGCTCCTACGAGCAGTACTTC.

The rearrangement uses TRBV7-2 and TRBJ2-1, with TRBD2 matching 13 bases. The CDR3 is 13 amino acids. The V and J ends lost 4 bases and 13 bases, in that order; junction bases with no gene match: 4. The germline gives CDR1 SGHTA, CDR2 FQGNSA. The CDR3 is CASSWGTSGVQFF. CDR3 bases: TGTGCCAGCAGCTGGGGGACTAGCGGGGTACAGTTCTTC.

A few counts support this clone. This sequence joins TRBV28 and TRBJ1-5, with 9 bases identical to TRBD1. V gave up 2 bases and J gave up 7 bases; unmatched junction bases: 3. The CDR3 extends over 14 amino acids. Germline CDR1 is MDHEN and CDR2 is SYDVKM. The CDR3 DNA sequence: TGTGCCAGCAGTTTAATGACAGGGGGGCAGCCCCAGCATTTT. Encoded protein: CASSLMTGGQPQHF.

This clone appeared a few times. The CDR3 sequence is CASSPGPGYGYTF. The CDR3 bases are TGCGCCAGCAGCCCGGGTCCGGGATATGGCTACACCTTC. The chain joins TRBV5-1 to TRBJ1-2; D gene unclear. This CDR3 is 13 amino acids long. Germline lookup yields CDR1 SGHRS and CDR2 YFSETQ. V was cut by 4 bases and J by 5 bases, with 12 bases left in between.

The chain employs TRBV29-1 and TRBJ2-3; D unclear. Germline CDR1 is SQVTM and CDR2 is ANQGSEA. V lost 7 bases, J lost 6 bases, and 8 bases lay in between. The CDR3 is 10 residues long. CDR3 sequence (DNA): TGCAGCGGTCTCGGGGATACGCAGTATTTT. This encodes CSGLGDTQYF.

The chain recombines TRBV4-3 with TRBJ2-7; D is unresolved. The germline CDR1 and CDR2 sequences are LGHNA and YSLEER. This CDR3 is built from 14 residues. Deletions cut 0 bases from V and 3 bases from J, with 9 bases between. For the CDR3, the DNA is TGCGCCAGCAGCCAAGAGGTCAGTCTCTACGAGCAGTACTTC. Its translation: CASSQEVSLYEQYF.

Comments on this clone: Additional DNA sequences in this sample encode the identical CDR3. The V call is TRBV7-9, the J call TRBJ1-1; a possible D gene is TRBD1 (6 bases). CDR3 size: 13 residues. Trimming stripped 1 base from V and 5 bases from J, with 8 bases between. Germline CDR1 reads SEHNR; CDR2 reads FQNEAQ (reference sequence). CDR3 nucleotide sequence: TGTGCCAGCAGCTTAGAGGGGGGGACTGAAGCTTTCTTT. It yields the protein CASSLEGGTEAFF.

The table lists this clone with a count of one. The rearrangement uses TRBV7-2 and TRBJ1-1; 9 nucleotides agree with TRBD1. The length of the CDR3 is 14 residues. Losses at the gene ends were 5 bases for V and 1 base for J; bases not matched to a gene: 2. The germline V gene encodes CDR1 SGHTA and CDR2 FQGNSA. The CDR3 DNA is TGTGCCAGCAGCGTACAGGGGGCGAACACTGAAGCTTTCTTT. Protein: CASSVQGANTEAFF.

The CDR3 sequence: CAWNNRGVNEKLFF. The CDR3 DNA follows: TGTGCCTGGAACAACAGGGGGGTTAATGAAAAACTGTTTTTT. The chain couples TRBV30 to TRBJ1-4; 8 nucleotides align to TRBD1. J was trimmed by 4 bases and V by 4 bases; bases with no gene match: 5. The CDR3 has 14 amino acids. CDR1 and CDR2 (germline): GTSNPN, SVGIG (reference sequence).

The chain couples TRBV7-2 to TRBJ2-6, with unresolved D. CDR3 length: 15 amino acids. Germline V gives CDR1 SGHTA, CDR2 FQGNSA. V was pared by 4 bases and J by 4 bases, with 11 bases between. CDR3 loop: CASSSRSIGANVLTF. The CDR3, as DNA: TGTGCCAGCAGCTCCCGGTCCATCGGGGCCAACGTCCTGACTTTC.

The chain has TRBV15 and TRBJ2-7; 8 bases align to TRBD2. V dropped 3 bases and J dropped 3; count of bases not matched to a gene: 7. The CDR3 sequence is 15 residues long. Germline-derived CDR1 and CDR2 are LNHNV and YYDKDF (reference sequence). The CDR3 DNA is TGTGCCACCAGCAGGGCTAGCGGGCCAAACTACGAGCAGTACTTC. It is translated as CATSRASGPNYEQYF.

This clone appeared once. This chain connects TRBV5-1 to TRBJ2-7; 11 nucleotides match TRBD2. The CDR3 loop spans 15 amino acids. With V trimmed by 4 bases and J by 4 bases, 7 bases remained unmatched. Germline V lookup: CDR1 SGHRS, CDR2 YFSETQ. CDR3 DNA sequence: TGCGCCAGCAGCCCAGCGGCTAGCGGGAGGTACGAGCAGTACTTC. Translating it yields CASSPAASGRYEQYF.

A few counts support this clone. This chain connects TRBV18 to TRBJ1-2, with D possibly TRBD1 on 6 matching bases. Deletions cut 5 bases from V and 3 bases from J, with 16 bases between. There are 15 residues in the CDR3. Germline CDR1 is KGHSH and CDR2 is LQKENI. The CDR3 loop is CASSKDSLFDYGYTF. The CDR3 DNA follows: TGTGCCAGCTCAAAGGACAGCCTCTTCGACTATGGCTACACCTTC.